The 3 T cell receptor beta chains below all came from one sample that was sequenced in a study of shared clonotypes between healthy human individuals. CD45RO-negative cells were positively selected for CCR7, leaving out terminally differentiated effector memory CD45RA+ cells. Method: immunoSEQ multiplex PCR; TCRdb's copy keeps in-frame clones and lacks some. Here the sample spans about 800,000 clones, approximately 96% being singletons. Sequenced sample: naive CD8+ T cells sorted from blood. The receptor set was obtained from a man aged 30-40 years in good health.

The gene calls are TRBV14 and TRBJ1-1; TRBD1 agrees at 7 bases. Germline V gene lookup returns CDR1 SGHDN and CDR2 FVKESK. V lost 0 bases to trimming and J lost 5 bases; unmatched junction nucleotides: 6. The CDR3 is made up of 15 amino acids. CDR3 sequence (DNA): TGTGCCAGCAGCCAAGACGAGGGGGCCCAAACTGAAGCTTTCTTT. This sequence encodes CASSQDEGAQTEAFF.

The CDR3 region has the DNA TGCGCCAGCAGCTCGCTCGGACAGGGCAGTGGCTACACCTTC. Translated, it gives CASSSLGQGSGYTF. V is TRBV5-1 and J is TRBJ1-2, with 8 nucleotides matching TRBD1. The length of the CDR3 is 14 residues. With V trimmed by 3 bases and J by 7 bases, 8 bases remained unmatched. The germline gives CDR1 SGHRS, CDR2 YFSETQ.

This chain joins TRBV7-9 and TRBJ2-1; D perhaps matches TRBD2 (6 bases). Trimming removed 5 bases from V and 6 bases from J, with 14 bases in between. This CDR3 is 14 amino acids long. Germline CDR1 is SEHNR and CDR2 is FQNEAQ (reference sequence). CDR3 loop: CASSQSTSSNEQFF. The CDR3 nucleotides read TGTGCCAGCAGCCAATCAACTAGCAGCAATGAGCAGTTCTTC.